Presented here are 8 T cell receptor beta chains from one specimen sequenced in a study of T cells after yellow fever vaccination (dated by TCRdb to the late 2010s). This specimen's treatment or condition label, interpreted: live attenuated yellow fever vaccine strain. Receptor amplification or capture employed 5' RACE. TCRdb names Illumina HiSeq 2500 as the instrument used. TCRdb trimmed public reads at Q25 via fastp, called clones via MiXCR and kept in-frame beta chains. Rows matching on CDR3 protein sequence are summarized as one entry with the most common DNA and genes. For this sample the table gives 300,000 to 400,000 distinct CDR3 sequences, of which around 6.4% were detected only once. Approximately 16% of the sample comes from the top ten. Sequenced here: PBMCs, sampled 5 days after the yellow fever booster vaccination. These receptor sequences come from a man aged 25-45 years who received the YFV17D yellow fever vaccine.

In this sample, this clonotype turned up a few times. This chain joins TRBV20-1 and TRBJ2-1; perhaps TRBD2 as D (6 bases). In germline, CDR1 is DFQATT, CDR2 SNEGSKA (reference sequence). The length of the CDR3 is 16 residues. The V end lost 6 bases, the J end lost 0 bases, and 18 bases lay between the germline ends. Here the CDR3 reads CSAPSTASVSYNEQFF. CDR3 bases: TGCAGTGCCCCCAGCACGGCTAGCGTCTCCTACAATGAGCAGTTCTTC.

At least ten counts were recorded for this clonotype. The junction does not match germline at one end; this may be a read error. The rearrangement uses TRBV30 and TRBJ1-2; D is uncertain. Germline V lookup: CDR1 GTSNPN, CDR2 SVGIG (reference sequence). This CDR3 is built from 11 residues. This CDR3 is CARRIGAGYTF. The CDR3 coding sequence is TGTGCCCGGAGGATTGGTGCTGGCTACACCTTC.

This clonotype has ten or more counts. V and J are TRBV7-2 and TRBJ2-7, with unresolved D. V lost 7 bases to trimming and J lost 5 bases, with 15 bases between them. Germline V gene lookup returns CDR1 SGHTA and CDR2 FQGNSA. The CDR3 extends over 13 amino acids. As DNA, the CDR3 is TGTGCCAGCACCACTACGCCCCGCGACGAGCAGTACTTC. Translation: CASTTTPRDEQYF.

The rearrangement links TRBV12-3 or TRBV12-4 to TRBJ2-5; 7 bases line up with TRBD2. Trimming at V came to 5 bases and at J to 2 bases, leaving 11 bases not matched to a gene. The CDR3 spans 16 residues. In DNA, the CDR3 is TGTGCCAGCAGTCCACTCCCTCCGGGAGGTCAAGAGACCCAGTACTTC. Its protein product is CASSPLPPGGQETQYF.

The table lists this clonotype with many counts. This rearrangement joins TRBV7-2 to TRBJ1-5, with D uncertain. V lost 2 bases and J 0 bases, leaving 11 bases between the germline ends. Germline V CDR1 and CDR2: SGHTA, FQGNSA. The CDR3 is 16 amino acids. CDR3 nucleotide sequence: TGTGCCAGCAGCTTACTCCCCGGGGATAGCAATCAGCCCCAGCATTTT. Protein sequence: CASSLLPGDSNQPQHF. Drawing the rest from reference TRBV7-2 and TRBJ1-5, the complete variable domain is GAGVSQSPSNKVTEKGKDVELRCDPISGHTALYWYRQSLGQGLEFLIYFQGNSAPDKSGLPSDRFSAERTGGSVSTLTIQRTQQEDSAVYLCASSLLPGDSNQPQHFGDGTRLSIL.

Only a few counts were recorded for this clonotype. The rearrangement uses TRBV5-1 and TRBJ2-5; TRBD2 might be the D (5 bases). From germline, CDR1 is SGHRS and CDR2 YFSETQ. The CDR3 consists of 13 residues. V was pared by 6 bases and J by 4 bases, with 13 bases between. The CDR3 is CASKVAGLETQYF. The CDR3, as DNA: TGCGCCAGCAAGGTCGCGGGTCTAGAGACCCAGTACTTC. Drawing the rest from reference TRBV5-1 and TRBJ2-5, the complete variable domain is KAGVTQTPRYLIKTRGQQVTLSCSPISGHRSVSWYQQTPGQGLQFLFEYFSETQRNKGNFPGRFSGRQFSNSRSEMNVSTLELGDSALYLCASKVAGLETQYFGPGTRLLVL.

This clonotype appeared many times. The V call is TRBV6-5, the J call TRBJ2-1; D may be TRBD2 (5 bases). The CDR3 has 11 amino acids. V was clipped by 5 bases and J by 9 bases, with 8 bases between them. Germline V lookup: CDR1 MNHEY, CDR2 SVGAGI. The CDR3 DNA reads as TGTGCCAGCAGTAGAGGAGGTGAGCAGTTCTTC. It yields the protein CASSRGGEQFF.

CDR3 DNA: TGTGCCATCAGAGAGACTGGGGCCAACGTCCTGACTTTC. Its protein product is CAIRETGANVLTF. The rearrangement links TRBV10-3 to TRBJ2-6; no clear D gene. The CDR3 is made up of 13 amino acids. The V gene's germline CDR1 is ENHRY and CDR2 SYGVKD. Trimming took 6 bases from V and 2 from J, leaving 5 bases between them.